This T cell receptor (beta chain) is from a study of post-analysis software for immune sequencing data. Overall study: Recorded disease courses covered relapsing-remitting, secondary progressive and progressive-relapsing multiple sclerosis. Some patients had no subtype annotation. Regarding the study as a whole: Significantly lower normalized Chao1 diversity was seen in multiple sclerosis patients than in controls. There were five TRBV segments more frequent in patients than controls, and TRBV5-6, TRBV5-1 and TRBV20-1 were among them. F measure showed strong co-clustering of same-batch samples.

To note about this clonotype: The target antigen is unknown.

There are 15 residues in the CDR3. J gave up 2 bases and V 3 bases, and 6 bases lay outside the gene matches. Germline CDR1 reads DFQATT; CDR2 reads SNEGSKA (reference sequence). The TCR beta cDNA libraries carried unique molecular identifiers. MiXCR, applied by TCRdb to the PCR reads, yields one record per CDR3 protein. The sample records 650,000 to 900,000 distinct CDR3 sequences, about 45% being singletons. The chain combines TRBV20-1 with TRBJ2-2; 7 bases match TRBD2. The sequenced material came from blood. This TCR was sampled from a girl aged 10 to 17 with multiple sclerosis. The DNA of the CDR3 is TGCAGTGCTAGTGGTGGGAGGGCCAACACCGGGGAGCTGTTTTTT. Its protein product is CSASGGRANTGELFF.